This T cell receptor (beta chain) was found in a study of blood T cell repertoires in COVID-19. As for the study in general: T cells, B-cell-depleted T cells, or PBMCs provided the cDNA or gDNA that served as material.

The method was immunoSEQ multiplex PCR; TCRdb's version includes in-frame clones alone and lacks a portion of them. The sample comprises about 270,000 clones, 85% to 90% of which are singletons, and less than 2.5% rests with the top ten. This CDR3 is 15 amino acids long. The V gene lost 3 bases and the J gene lost 0 bases, with 9 bases spanning the gap. Germline loops: CDR1 KGHSH, CDR2 LQKENI. The chain carries TRBV18 and TRBJ1-3; no clear D. This receptor was obtained from a woman in her late teens or twenties who had recovered from COVID-19. Source material: PBMCs or T cells enriched from blood (not recorded which). The CDR3 nucleotides read TGTGCCAGCTCACCTCTCGGAGTCTCTGGAAACACCATATATTTT. This translates into CASSPLGVSGNTIYF.